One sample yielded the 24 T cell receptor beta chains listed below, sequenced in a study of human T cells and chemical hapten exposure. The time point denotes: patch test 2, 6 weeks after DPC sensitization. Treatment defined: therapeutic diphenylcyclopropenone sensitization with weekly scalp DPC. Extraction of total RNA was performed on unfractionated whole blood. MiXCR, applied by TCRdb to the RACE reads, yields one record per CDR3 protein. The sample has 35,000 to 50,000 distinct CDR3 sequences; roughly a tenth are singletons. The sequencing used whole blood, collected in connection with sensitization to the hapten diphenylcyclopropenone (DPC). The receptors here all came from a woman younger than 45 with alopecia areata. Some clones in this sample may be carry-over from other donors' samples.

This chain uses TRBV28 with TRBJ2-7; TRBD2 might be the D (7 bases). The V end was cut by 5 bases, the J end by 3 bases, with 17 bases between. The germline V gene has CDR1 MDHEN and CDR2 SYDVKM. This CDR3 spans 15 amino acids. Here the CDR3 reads CASSNPGEGYYEQYF. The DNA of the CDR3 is TGTGCCAGCAGTAACCCAGGGGAGGGGTACTACGAGCAGTACTTC.

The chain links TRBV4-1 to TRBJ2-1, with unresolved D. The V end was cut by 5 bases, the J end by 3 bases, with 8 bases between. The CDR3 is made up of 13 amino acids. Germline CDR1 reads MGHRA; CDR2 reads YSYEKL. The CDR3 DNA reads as TGCGCCAGCAGCTGGGCAGACTACAATGAGCAGTTCTTC. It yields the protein CASSWADYNEQFF.

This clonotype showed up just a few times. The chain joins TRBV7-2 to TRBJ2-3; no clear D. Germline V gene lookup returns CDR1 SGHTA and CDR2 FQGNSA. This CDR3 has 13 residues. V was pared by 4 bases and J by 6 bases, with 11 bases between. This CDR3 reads CASSSFTLDTQYF. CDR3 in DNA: TGTGCCAGCAGCTCCTTTACGTTGGATACGCAGTATTTT.

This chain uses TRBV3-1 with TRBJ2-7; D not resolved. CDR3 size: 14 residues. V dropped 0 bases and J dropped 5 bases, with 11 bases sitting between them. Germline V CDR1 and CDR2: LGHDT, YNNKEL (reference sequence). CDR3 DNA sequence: TGTGCCAGCAGCCAAGACAGGCAACTCCACGAGCAGTACTTC. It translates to CASSQDRQLHEQYF.

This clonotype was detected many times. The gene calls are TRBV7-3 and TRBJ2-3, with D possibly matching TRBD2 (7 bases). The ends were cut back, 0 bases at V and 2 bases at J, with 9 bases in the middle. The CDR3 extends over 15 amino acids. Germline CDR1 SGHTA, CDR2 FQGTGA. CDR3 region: CASSLTGGLTDTQYF. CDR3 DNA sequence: TGTGCCAGCAGCTTAACGGGGGGGCTCACAGATACGCAGTATTTT.

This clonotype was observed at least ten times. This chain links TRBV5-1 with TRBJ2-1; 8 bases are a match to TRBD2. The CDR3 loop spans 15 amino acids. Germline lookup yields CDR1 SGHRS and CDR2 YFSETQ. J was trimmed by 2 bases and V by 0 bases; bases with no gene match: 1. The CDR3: CASSLVAGTYNEQFF. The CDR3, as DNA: TGCGCCAGCAGCTTGGTAGCGGGGACCTACAATGAGCAGTTCTTC.

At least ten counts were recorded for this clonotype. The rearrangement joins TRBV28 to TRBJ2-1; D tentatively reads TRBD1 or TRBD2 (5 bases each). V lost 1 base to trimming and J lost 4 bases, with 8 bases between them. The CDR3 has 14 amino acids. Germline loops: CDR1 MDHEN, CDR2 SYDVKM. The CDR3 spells CASSLSGTYNEQFF. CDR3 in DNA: TGTGCCAGCAGTTTATCAGGGACGTACAATGAGCAGTTCTTC. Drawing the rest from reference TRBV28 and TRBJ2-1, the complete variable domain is DVKVTQSSRYLVKRTGEKVFLECVQDMDHENMFWYRQDPGLGLRLIYFSYDVKMKEKGDIPEGYSVSREKKERFSLILESASTNQTSMYLCASSLSGTYNEQFFGPGTRLTVL.

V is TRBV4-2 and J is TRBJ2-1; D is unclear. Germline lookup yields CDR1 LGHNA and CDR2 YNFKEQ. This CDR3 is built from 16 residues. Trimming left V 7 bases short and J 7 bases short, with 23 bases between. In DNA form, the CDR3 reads TGTGCCAGCACCTCTTTTCAGGATTCTCTCAAAAATGAGCAGTTCTTC. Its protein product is CASTSFQDSLKNEQFF.

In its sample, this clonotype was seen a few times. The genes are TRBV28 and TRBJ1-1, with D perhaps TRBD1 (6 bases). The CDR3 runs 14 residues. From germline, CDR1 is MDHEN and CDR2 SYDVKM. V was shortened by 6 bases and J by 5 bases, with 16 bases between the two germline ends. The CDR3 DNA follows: TGTGCCAGCAGCCCCTTAGGGGGGTGGACTGAAGCTTTCTTT. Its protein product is CASSPLGGWTEAFF.

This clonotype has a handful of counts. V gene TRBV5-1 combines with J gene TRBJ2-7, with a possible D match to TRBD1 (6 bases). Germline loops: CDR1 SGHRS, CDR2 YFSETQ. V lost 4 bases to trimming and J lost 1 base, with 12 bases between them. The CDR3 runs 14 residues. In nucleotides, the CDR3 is TGCGCCAGCAGCCAGGACAGCCGATCCTACGAGCAGTACTTC. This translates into CASSQDSRSYEQYF.

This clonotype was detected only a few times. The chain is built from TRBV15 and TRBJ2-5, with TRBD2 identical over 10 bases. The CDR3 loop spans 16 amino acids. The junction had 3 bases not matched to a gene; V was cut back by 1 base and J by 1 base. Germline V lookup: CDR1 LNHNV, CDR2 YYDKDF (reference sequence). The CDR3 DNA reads TGTGCCACCAGCAGAGGGGCTAGCGGGGGCCAAGAGACCCAGTACTTC. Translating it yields CATSRGASGGQETQYF. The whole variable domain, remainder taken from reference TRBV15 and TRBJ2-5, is DAMVIQNPRYQVTQFGKPVTLSCSQTLNHNVMYWYQQKSSQAPKLLFHYYDKDFNNEADTPDNFQSRRPNTSFCFLDIRSPGLGDTAMYLCATSRGASGGQETQYFGPGTRLLVL.

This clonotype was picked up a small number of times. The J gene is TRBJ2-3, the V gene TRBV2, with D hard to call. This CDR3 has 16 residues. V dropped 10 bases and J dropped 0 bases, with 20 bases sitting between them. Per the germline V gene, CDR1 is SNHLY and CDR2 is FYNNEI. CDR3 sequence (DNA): TGTGCCACCTCACTCATATCCCCATATAGCACAGATACGCAGTATTTT. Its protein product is CATSLISPYSTDTQYF.

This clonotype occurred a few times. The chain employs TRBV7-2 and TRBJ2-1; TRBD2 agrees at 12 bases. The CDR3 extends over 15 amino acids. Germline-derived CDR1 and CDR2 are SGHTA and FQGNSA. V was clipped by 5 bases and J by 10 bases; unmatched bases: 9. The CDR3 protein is CASSPLAGGVTEQFF. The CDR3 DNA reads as TGTGCCAGCAGCCCTCTAGCGGGGGGGGTTACGGAGCAGTTCTTC.

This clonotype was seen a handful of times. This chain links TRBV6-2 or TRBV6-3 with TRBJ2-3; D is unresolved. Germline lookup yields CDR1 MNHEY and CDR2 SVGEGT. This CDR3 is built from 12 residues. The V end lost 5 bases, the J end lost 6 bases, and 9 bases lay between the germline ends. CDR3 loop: CASSLSGDTQYF. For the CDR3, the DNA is TGTGCCAGCAGTCTCTCAGGTGATACGCAGTATTTT.

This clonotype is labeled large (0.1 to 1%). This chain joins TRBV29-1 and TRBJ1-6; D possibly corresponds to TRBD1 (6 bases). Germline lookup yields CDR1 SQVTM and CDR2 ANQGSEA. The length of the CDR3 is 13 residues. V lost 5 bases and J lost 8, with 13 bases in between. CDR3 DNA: TGCAGCGTTCAACAGGGATTGGATTCACCCCTCCACTTT. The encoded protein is CSVQQGLDSPLHF.

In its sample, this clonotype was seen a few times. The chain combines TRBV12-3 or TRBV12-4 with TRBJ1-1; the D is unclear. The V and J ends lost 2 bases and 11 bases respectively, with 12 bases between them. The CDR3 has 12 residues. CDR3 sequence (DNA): TGTGCCAGCAGTTTAAGTCGAGGGCGGGCTTTCTTT. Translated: CASSLSRGRAFF.

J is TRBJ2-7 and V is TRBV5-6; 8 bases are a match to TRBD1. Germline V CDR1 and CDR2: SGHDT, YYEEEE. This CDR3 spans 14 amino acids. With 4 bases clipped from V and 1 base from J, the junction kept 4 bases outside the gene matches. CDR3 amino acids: CASSVTGGSYEQYF. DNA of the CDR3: TGTGCCAGCAGCGTAACAGGGGGGTCCTACGAGCAGTACTTC.

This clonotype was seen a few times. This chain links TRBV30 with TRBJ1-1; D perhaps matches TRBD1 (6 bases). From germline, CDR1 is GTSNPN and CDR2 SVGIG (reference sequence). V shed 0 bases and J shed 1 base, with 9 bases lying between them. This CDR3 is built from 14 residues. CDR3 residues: CAWSVWGRNTEAFF. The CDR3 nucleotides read TGTGCCTGGAGTGTTTGGGGGCGGAACACTGAAGCTTTCTTT. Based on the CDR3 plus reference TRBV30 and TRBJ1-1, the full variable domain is SQTIHQWPATLVQPVGSPLSLECTVEGTSNPNLYWYRQAAGRGLQLLFYSVGIGQISSEVPQNLSASRPQDRQFILSSKKLLLSDSGFYLCAWSVWGRNTEAFFGQGTRLTVV.

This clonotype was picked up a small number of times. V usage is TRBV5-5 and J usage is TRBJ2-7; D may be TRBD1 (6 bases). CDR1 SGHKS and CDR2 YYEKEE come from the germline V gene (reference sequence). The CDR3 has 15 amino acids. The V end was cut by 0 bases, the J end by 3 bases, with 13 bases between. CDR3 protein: CASSLARGRGYEQYF. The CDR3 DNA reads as TGTGCCAGCAGCTTGGCACGCGGCAGGGGCTACGAGCAGTACTTC.

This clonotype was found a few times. The CDR3 bases are TGTGCCAGCAGCTGGGGACAACTTAATGAAAAACTGTTTTTT. It is translated as CASSWGQLNEKLFF. The chain joins TRBV6-6 to TRBJ1-4, with D perhaps matching TRBD1 (6 bases). Germline V gene sequence: CDR1 MNHNY, CDR2 SVGAGI (reference sequence). V lost 6 bases, J lost 4 bases, and 12 bases lay in between. The CDR3 extends over 14 amino acids.

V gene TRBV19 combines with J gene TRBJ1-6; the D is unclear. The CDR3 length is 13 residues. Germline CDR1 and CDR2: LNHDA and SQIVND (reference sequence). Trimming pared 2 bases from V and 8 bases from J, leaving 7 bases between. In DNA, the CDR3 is TGTGCCAGTAGTATACAGCCGGATTCACCCCTCCACTTT. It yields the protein CASSIQPDSPLHF.

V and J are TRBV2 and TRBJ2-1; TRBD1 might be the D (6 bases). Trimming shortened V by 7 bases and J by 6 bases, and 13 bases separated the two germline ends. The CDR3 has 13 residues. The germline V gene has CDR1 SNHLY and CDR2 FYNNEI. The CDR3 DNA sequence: TGTGCCAGCACCGGACAGAAATTCAATGAGCAGTTCTTC. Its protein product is CASTGQKFNEQFF.

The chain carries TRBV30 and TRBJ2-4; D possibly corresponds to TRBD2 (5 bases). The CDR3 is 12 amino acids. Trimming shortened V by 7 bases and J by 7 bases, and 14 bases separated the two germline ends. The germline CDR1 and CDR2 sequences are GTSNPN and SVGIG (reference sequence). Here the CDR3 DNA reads TGTGCCTCATCGGGGTCGATGAACATTCAGTACTTC. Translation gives CASSGSMNIQYF.

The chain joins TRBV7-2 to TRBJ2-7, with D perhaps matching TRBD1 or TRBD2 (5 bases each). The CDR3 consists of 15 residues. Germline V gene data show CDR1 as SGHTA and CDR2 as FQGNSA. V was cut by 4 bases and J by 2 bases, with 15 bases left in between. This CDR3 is CASSSTEGPTYEQYF. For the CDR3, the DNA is TGTGCCAGCAGCTCGACAGAGGGGCCGACCTACGAGCAGTACTTC. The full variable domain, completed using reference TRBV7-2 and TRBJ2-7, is GAGVSQSPSNKVTEKGKDVELRCDPISGHTALYWYRQSLGQGLEFLIYFQGNSAPDKSGLPSDRFSAERTGGSVSTLTIQRTQQEDSAVYLCASSSTEGPTYEQYFGPGTRLTVT.